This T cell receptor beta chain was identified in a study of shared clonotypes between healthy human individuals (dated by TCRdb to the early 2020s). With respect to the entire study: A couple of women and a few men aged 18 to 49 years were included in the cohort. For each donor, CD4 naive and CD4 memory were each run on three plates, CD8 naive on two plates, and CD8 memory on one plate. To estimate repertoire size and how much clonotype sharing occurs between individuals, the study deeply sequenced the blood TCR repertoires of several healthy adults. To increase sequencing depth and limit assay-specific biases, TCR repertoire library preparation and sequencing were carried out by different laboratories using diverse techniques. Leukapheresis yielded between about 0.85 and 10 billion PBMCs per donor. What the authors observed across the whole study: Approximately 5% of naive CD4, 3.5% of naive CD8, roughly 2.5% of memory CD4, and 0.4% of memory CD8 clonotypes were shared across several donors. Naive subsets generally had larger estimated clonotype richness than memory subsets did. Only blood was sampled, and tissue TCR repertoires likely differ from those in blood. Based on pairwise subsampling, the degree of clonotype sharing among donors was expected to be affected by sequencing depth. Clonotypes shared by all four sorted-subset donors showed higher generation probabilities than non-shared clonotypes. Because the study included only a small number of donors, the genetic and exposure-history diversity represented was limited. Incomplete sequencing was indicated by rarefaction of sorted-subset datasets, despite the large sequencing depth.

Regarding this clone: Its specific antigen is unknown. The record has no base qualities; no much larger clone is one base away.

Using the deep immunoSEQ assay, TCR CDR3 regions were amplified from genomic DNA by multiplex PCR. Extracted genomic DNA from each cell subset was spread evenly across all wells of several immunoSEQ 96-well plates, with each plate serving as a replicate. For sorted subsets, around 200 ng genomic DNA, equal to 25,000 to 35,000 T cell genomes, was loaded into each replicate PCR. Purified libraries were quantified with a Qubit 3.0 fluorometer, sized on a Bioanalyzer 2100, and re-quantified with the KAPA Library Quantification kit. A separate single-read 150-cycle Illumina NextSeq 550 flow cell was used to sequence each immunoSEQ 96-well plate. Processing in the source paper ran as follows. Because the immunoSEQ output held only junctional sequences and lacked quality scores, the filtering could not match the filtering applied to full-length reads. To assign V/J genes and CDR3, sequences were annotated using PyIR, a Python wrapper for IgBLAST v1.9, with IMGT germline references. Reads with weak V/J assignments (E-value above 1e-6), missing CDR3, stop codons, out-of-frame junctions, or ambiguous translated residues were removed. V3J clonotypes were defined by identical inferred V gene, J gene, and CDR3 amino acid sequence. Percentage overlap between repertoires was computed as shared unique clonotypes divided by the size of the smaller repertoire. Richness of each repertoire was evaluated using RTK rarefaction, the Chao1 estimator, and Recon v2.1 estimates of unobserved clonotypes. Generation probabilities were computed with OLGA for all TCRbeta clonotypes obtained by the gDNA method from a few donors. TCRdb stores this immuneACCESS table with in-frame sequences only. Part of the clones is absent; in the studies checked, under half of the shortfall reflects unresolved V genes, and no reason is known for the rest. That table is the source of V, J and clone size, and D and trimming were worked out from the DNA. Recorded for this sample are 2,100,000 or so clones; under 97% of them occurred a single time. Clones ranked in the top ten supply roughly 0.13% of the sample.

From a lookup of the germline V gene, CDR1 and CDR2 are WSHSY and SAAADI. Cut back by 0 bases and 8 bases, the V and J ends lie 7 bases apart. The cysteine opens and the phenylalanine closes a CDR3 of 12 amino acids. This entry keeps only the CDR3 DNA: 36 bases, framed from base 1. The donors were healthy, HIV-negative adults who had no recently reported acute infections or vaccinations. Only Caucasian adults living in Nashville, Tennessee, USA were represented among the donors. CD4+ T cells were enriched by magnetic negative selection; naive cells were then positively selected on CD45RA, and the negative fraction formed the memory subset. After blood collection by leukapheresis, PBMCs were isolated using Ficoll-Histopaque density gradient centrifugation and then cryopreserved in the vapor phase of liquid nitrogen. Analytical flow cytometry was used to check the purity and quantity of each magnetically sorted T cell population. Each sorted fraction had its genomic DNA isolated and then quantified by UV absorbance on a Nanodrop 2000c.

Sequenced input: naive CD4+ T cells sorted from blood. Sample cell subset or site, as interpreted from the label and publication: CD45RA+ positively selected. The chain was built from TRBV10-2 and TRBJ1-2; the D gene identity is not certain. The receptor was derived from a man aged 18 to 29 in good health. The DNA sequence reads TGCGCCAGCAGTGAGTCGGGGAGGGGCTACACCTTC. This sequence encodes CASSESGRGYTF.